The 29 T cell receptor beta chains below were found in one sample sequenced in a study of T-cell reconstitution after alpha-beta-depleted transplantation in children. Unique molecular identifiers were used to barcode this TCRbeta library. TCRdb itself ran the PCR reads through MiXCR, one entry per CDR3 protein. This table has about 290,000 distinct CDR3 sequences, over 9% appearing once. The material sequenced was PBMCs, taken before TCRalphabeta/CD19-depleted stem cell transplant. The receptors stem from a boy under two years old with acute myeloid leukemia, due to receive a stem cell transplant.

This clonotype occurred many times. This chain connects TRBV3-1 to TRBJ2-5; D ambiguous. Germline loops: CDR1 LGHDT, CDR2 YNNKEL (reference sequence). This CDR3 region has 15 residues. With 1 base removed from V and 4 bases from J, the gap between germline ends came to 13 bases. CDR3: CASSQVVGGGETQYF. The CDR3 DNA follows: TGTGCCAGCAGCCAAGTGGTCGGCGGTGGAGAGACCCAGTACTTC.

On this clonotype: At one end the junction does not follow the germline gene, possibly because of a read error. The chain links TRBV27 to TRBJ2-1; 9 bases agree with TRBD2. From germline, CDR1 is MNHEY and CDR2 SMNVEV (reference sequence). The CDR3 loop spans 16 amino acids. DNA for the CDR3: TGTGCCAGCAGTTTACAGCGGGGGGTGTCCTACAGTGAGCATTTCTTC. Translating it yields CASSLQRGVSYSEHFF.

This clonotype was detected only a few times. The V and J genes are TRBV4-2 and TRBJ1-6; 10 bases are shared with TRBD1. The J segment lost 13 bases and the V segment lost 0 bases, leaving 12 bases of the junction unmatched. Germline lookup yields CDR1 LGHNA and CDR2 YNFKEQ. The CDR3 extends over 17 amino acids. The CDR3 reads CASSQDPTGQGFSPLHF. Here the CDR3 DNA reads TGTGCCAGCAGCCAAGACCCCACGGGACAGGGGTTTTCTCCCCTCCACTTT.

The genes are TRBV7-8 and TRBJ2-1, with 7 bases that match TRBD2. Looked up from germline, CDR1 is SGHVS and CDR2 is FQNEAQ. With V trimmed by 2 bases and J by 5 bases, 6 bases remained unmatched. This CDR3 region has 15 residues. The DNA for the CDR3 is TGTGCCAGCAGCTTATCGGCGGGAGCTCACAATGAGCAGTTCTTC. Translation: CASSLSAGAHNEQFF.

This clonotype occurred many times. V and J are TRBV7-9 and TRBJ2-7; D may be TRBD2 (5 bases). The germline V gene has CDR1 SEHNR and CDR2 FQNEAQ (reference sequence). V was shortened by 5 bases and J by 0 bases, with 14 bases between the two germline ends. This CDR3 is built from 15 residues. In nucleotides, the CDR3 is TGTGCCAGCAGCCCACTACCGGGAAACTCCTACGAGCAGTACTTC. The encoded protein is CASSPLPGNSYEQYF.

This clonotype was found many times. The chain combines TRBV10-3 with TRBJ1-4; D is ambiguous. Germline CDR1 ENHRY, CDR2 SYGVKD. This CDR3 is built from 13 residues. The germline V and J ends were trimmed by 6 bases and 6 bases, with 11 bases remaining between them. DNA of the CDR3: TGTGCCATCAGAAGCGGAGGACATGAAAAACTGTTTTTT. It specifies CAIRSGGHEKLFF.

This clonotype was counted ten times or more. V gene TRBV5-1 combines with J gene TRBJ2-5, with unresolved D. This CDR3 has 12 amino acids. V lost 1 base and J 1 base, leaving 2 bases between the germline ends. CDR1 and CDR2 (germline): SGHRS, YFSETQ. The CDR3 sequence is CASSLFQETQYF. CDR3 nucleotide sequence: TGCGCCAGCAGCTTGTTCCAAGAGACCCAGTACTTC.

The sample holds many counts of this clonotype. The chain links TRBV5-1 to TRBJ2-7; 12 positions agree with TRBD2. From germline, CDR1 is SGHRS and CDR2 YFSETQ. V shed 4 bases and J 1 base; nucleotides not matched to a gene: 3. The CDR3 runs 15 residues. In DNA, the CDR3 is TGCGCCAGCAGCAGCCTAGCGGGAGGGTCCTACGAGCAGTACTTC. Amino acids: CASSSLAGGSYEQYF.

On this clonotype: A junction boundary mismatches the germline segment, possibly from a read error. This sequence joins TRBV7-3 and TRBJ2-1, with D possibly called TRBD1 or TRBD2 (6 bases each). This CDR3 is built from 15 residues. CDR1 SGHTA and CDR2 FQGTGA come from the germline V gene. CDR3 coding DNA: TGTGCCAGCGCCTTGGGAGGACAGTCCTACAATGAGCGGTTCTTC. Amino acids: CASALGGQSYNERFF.

This clonotype was seen at least ten times. The chain links TRBV5-6 to TRBJ2-3; no reliable D call. The germline V gene encodes CDR1 SGHDT and CDR2 YYEEEE. The CDR3 sequence is 14 residues long. The V end lost 0 bases, the J end lost 2 bases, and 7 bases lay between the germline ends. The CDR3 DNA is TGTGCCAGCAGCTTGGCCTTCTCCACAGATACGCAGTATTTT. Amino acids: CASSLAFSTDTQYF.

In its sample, this clonotype was seen once. This may be a read error: a much more frequent sequence differs by one nucleotide. This likely comes from a read error, as the CDR3 has no conserved phenylalanine or tryptophan at its end. The chain is built from TRBV20-1 and TRBJ2-7; 10 nucleotides line up with TRBD2. This CDR3 has 14 residues. The germline gives CDR1 DFQATT, CDR2 SNEGSKA (reference sequence). The CDR3 coding sequence is TGCAGTGCAAGAGCTAGCGGGAGAGTAGGCGAGCAGTACTCC. Translation gives CSARASGRVGEQYS.

This clonotype was observed a handful of times. The CDR3 sequence: CASSFRGTSEHNEQFF. Here the CDR3 DNA reads TGTGCCAGCAGCTTCCGAGGGACTAGCGAACACAATGAGCAGTTCTTC. This chain connects TRBV11-2 to TRBJ2-1, with TRBD2 matching over 10 bases. The J segment lost 5 bases and the V segment lost 3 bases, leaving 7 bases of the junction unmatched. Germline CDR1 and CDR2: SGHAT and FQNNGV. The CDR3 totals 16 residues. Drawing the rest from reference TRBV11-2 and TRBJ2-1, the complete variable domain is EAGVAQSPRYKIIEKRQSVAFWCNPISGHATLYWYQQILGQGPKLLIQFQNNGVVDDSQLPKDRFSAERLKGVDSTLKIQPAKLEDSAVYLCASSFRGTSEHNEQFFGPGTRLTVL.

This chain links TRBV10-3 with TRBJ2-3, with TRBD2 matching 8 bases. V was pared by 8 bases and J by 3 bases, with 10 bases of the junction left unmatched. The CDR3 totals 15 residues. CDR1 is ENHRY and CDR2 is SYGVKD in the germline V gene. DNA of the CDR3: TGTGCCATCGGTGTGCGGGGGGCGAAGACAGATACGCAGTATTTT. Its protein product is CAIGVRGAKTDTQYF.

At least ten counts were recorded for this clonotype. The chain combines TRBV3-1 with TRBJ2-1; D not certain. The V gene lost 0 bases and the J gene lost 0 bases, with 6 bases spanning the gap. Germline V CDR1 and CDR2: LGHDT, YNNKEL (reference sequence). The CDR3 length is 15 residues. Here the CDR3 DNA reads TGTGCCAGCAGCCAAGACCCGAGCTCCTACAATGAGCAGTTCTTC. Residues: CASSQDPSSYNEQFF.

This clonotype was detected ten times or more. J is TRBJ2-2 and V is TRBV9; 15 nucleotides line up with TRBD2. The CDR3 spans 17 residues. The germline gives CDR1 SGDLS, CDR2 YYNGEE. Unmatched junction bases numbered 3, after V lost 5 bases and J lost 1 base. The DNA for the CDR3 is TGTGCCAGCAGAACGGGACTAGCGGGAGGGAACACCGGGGAGCTGTTTTTT. Translated: CASRTGLAGGNTGELFF.

This clonotype has a count of ten or more. The chain is built from TRBV7-3 and TRBJ1-1; no clear D gene. This CDR3 region has 13 residues. V was shortened by 1 base and J by 3 bases, with 6 bases between the two germline ends. Germline CDR1 reads SGHTA; CDR2 reads FQGTGA. The CDR3 DNA reads TGTGCCAGCAGCTTAAATCTGCACACTGAAGCTTTCTTT. Amino acids: CASSLNLHTEAFF.

This clonotype has ten or more counts. The chain recombines TRBV4-3 with TRBJ2-1; 7 positions match TRBD2. The CDR3 runs 15 residues. Germline V CDR1 and CDR2: LGHNA, YSLEER. V shed 2 bases and J 1 base; nucleotides not matched to a gene: 2. CDR3 nucleotide sequence: TGCGCCAGCAGCCAAAGACTAGCATCCTACAATGAGCAGTTCTTC. This sequence encodes CASSQRLASYNEQFF.

In its sample, this clonotype was seen many times. The rearrangement uses TRBV5-1 and TRBJ2-2, with D perhaps matching TRBD1 (5 bases). Trimming shortened V by 6 bases and J by 3 bases, and 9 bases separated the two germline ends. This CDR3 contains 13 residues. Per germline, CDR1 SGHRS and CDR2 YFSETQ. The CDR3 loop reads CASTAGYTGELFF. CDR3 nucleotide sequence: TGCGCCAGCACGGCAGGGTACACCGGGGAGCTGTTTTTT.

This clonotype was recorded at least ten times. This chain connects TRBV11-2 to TRBJ1-1; no clear D. With 7 bases removed from V and 4 bases from J, the gap between germline ends came to 13 bases. Germline V lookup: CDR1 SGHAT, CDR2 FQNNGV. The CDR3 length is 13 residues. The CDR3 nucleotides read TGTGCCAGCACCCTCTTGGGTTTCACTGAAGCTTTCTTT. It encodes CASTLLGFTEAFF.

The chain combines TRBV7-3 with TRBJ2-3; 8 nucleotides agree with TRBD2. CDR3 size: 14 residues. The ends lost 5 bases at V and 7 bases at J; junction bases unmatched: 8. Germline CDR1 reads SGHTA; CDR2 reads FQGTGA. CDR3: CASSETGGANTQYF. The CDR3 DNA reads as TGTGCCAGCAGCGAAACCGGGGGGGCCAATACGCAGTATTTT.

About this clonotype itself: This may be a read error: a much more frequent sequence differs by one nucleotide. The rearrangement uses TRBV5-1 and TRBJ1-2; D is possibly TRBD1 (6 bases). V gave up 0 bases and J gave up 4 bases, with 16 bases separating them. This CDR3 has 16 amino acids. Germline CDR1 is SGHRS and CDR2 is YFSETQ. CDR3 DNA: TGCGCCAGCAGCTTGGTTGGGGGCCGAGGATCCTATGGCTACACCTTC. Its protein is CASSLVGGRGSYGYTF.

For this clonotype: The junction departs from the called germline gene at one end, perhaps through a read error. The rearrangement links TRBV29-1 to TRBJ2-1; D possibly corresponds to TRBD1 (5 bases). The CDR3 runs to 10 residues. CDR1 is SQVTM, CDR2 ANQGSEA, per germline. The CDR3 DNA is TGCAGCGTTTTCGGACCCCTGGGGCTCTTC. It translates to CSVFGPLGLF.

The genes are TRBV20-1 and TRBJ2-1; D unclear. The V gene lost 4 bases and the J gene lost 3 bases, with 19 bases spanning the gap. Looked up from germline, CDR1 is DFQATT and CDR2 is SNEGSKA (reference sequence). The CDR3 is 16 residues long. The CDR3: CSAKGWRIAHYNEQFF. Written as DNA, the CDR3 is TGCAGTGCTAAGGGCTGGCGGATAGCTCACTACAATGAGCAGTTCTTC.

This clonotype was counted ten times or more. The chain carries TRBV18 and TRBJ2-5, with D tentatively TRBD1 (5 bases). Trimming stripped 0 bases from V and 6 bases from J, with 20 bases between. The V gene's germline CDR1 is KGHSH and CDR2 LQKENI. This CDR3 contains 17 residues. The CDR3 coding sequence is TGTGCCAGCTCACCACCGGTTTATAATCAGGGTAATCAGACCCAGTACTTC. Translated: CASSPPVYNQGNQTQYF.

This clonotype appeared a few times. The rearrangement uses TRBV18 and TRBJ2-2; no firm D call. The V gene's germline CDR1 is KGHSH and CDR2 LQKENI. Trimming removed 4 bases at V and 0 bases at J, with 9 bases between. This CDR3 spans 15 amino acids. The CDR3 protein is CASSLVTTNTGELFF. The CDR3 DNA is TGTGCCAGCTCACTGGTGACCACGAACACCGGGGAGCTGTTTTTT.

In its sample, this clonotype was seen many times. The chain joins TRBV12-3 or TRBV12-4 to TRBJ2-4; D not certain. The CDR3 sequence is 16 residues long. Trimming removed 6 bases at V and 0 bases at J, with 15 bases between. The CDR3 is CASSTTGSIAKNIQYF. The CDR3 DNA reads as TGTGCCAGCAGCACCACCGGGTCTATAGCCAAAAACATTCAGTACTTC.

This clonotype was seen more than once but under ten times. V and J are TRBV2 and TRBJ2-6, with D perhaps TRBD1 (7 bases). Deletions cut 8 bases from V and 2 bases from J, with 13 bases between. The CDR3 has 15 residues. From germline, CDR1 is SNHLY and CDR2 FYNNEI. The CDR3 DNA reads as TGTGCCAGCGTTGACAGGGAGGCTGGGGCCAACGTCCTGACTTTC. This sequence encodes CASVDREAGANVLTF.

This clonotype was counted many times. This sequence joins TRBV7-9 and TRBJ1-4, with D perhaps TRBD1 (5 bases). CDR3 size: 14 residues. Germline lookup yields CDR1 SEHNR and CDR2 FQNEAQ (reference sequence). V was pared by 2 bases and J by 5 bases, with 9 bases between. The CDR3 DNA reads TGTGCCAGCAGCTTAACACAGGCAAATGAAAAACTGTTTTTT. This gives the protein CASSLTQANEKLFF.

This clonotype was recorded at least ten times. This CDR3 is CASKGRGIGTEAFF. The CDR3 DNA reads TGTGCCAGCAAAGGAAGGGGAATAGGCACTGAAGCTTTCTTT. The chain joins TRBV27 to TRBJ1-1; TRBD1 is a possible D gene (5 bases). CDR3 length: 14 residues. V was clipped by 7 bases and J by 4 bases, with 16 bases between them. Germline values: CDR1 MNHEY, CDR2 SMNVEV (reference sequence).